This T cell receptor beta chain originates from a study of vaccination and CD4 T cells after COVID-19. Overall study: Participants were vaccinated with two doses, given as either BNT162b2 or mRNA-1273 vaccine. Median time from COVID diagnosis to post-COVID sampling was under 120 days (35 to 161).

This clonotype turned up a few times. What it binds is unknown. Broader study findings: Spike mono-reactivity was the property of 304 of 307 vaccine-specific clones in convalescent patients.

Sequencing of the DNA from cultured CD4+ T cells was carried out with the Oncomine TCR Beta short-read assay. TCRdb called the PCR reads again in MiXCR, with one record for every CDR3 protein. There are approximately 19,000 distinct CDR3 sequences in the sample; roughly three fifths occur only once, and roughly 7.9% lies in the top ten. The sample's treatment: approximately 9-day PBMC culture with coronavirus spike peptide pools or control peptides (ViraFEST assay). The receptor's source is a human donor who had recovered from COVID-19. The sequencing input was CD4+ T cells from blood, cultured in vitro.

In DNA, the CDR3 is TGTGCCAGCAGTTCACCGGGACAGCCCCAGCATTTT. The encoded protein is CASSSPGQPQHF. The V and J genes are TRBV27 and TRBJ1-5; D not certain. The germline V gene has CDR1 MNHEY and CDR2 SMNVEV (reference sequence). V dropped 4 bases and J dropped 7 bases, with 8 bases sitting between them. CDR3 length: 12 residues.